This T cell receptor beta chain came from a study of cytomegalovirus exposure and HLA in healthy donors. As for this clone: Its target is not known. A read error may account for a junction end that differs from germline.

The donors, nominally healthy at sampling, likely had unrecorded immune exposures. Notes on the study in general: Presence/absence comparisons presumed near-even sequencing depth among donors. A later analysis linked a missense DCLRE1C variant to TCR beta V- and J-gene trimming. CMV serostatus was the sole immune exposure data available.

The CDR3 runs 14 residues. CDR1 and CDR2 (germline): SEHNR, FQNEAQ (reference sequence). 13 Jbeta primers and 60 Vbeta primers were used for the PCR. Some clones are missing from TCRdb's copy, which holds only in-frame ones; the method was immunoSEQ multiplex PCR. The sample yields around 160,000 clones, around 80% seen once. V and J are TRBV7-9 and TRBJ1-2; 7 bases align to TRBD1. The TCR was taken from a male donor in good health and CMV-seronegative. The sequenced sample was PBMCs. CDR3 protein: CSSSLATGDPGYTF. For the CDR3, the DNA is TGTTCCAGCAGCTTAGCTACAGGGGATCCCGGCTACACCTTC.